These 13 T cell receptor beta chains share one sample of origin, sequenced in a study of T cell responses to AZD1222 COVID-19 vaccine. Clones were read by immunoSEQ multiplex PCR, and TCRdb kept only the in-frame ones, dropping some. The table includes over 100,000 clones, around 91% detected once. The sample in question was peripheral blood, obtained on day 0 of AZD1222 vaccination. The source is an adult in good health.

The chain combines TRBV4-3 with TRBJ1-2, with D possibly matching TRBD1 (6 bases). The CDR3 is made up of 16 amino acids. The V gene lost 0 bases and the J gene lost 7 bases, with 18 bases spanning the gap. Germline CDR1 reads LGHNA; CDR2 reads YSLEER. The CDR3 nucleotides read TGCGCCAGCAGCCAAGATCTACAAACGGGGGCGCGTGGCTACACCTTC. As protein: CASSQDLQTGARGYTF.

This clone was counted only a few times. The gene calls are TRBV7-9 and TRBJ2-2; no definite D call. The CDR3 runs to 12 residues. Germline CDR1 is SEHNR and CDR2 is FQNEAQ (reference sequence). Trimming removed 7 bases at V and 0 bases at J, with 3 bases between. DNA of the CDR3: TGTGCCAGCAACCCGAACACCGGGGAGCTGTTTTTT. This translates into CASNPNTGELFF.

The chain joins TRBV4-3 to TRBJ1-5; 7 positions match TRBD1. Germline loops: CDR1 LGHNA, CDR2 YSLEER. The V gene end was trimmed by 3 bases and the J gene end by 0 bases; junction bases not matched to a gene: 2. The CDR3 extends over 15 amino acids. CDR3 residues: CASSQYRGSNQPQHF. DNA of the CDR3: TGCGCCAGCAGCCAGTACAGGGGTAGCAATCAGCCCCAGCATTTT.

V gene TRBV19 combines with J gene TRBJ1-1; D not certain. Trimming removed 1 base from V and 8 bases from J, with 8 bases in between. The CDR3 sequence is 12 residues long. CDR1 and CDR2 from the germline V gene are LNHDA and SQIVND (reference sequence). CDR3: CASSIGAREAFF. CDR3 coding DNA: TGTGCCAGTAGTATAGGGGCCAGGGAAGCTTTCTTT.

The chain couples TRBV28 to TRBJ1-5; D gene uncertain. The V end lost 7 bases, the J end lost 3 bases, and 16 bases lay between the germline ends. The CDR3 covers 15 residues. Per the germline V gene, CDR1 is MDHEN and CDR2 is SYDVKM. CDR3 coding DNA: TGTGCCAGCACCTCCCACGAGGCGATCAATCAGCCCCAGCATTTT. Translation gives CASTSHEAINQPQHF. Complete variable domain (other parts from reference TRBV28 and TRBJ1-5): DVKVTQSSRYLVKRTGEKVFLECVQDMDHENMFWYRQDPGLGLRLIYFSYDVKMKEKGDIPEGYSVSREKKERFSLILESASTNQTSMYLCASTSHEAINQPQHFGDGTRLSIL.

The chain is built from TRBV10-1 and TRBJ1-5; a weak D match, TRBD1 (6 bases). The germline CDR1 and CDR2 sequences are WNHNN and SYGVQD (reference sequence). V lost 2 bases and J 0 bases, leaving 17 bases between the germline ends. CDR3 length equals 18 residues. The CDR3 DNA follows: TGCGCCAGCAGTGAGCTGGGACACGACTCTTATAGCAATCAGCCCCAGCATTTT. It encodes CASSELGHDSYSNQPQHF.

The chain carries TRBV10-3 and TRBJ2-7; D may be TRBD2 (5 bases). Germline values: CDR1 ENHRY, CDR2 SYGVKD. V lost 6 bases and J 4 bases, leaving 16 bases between the germline ends. This CDR3 has 14 amino acids. The CDR3: CAIRHEGLRYEQYF. CDR3 DNA sequence: TGTGCCATCAGACACGAGGGTCTGCGATACGAGCAGTACTTC.

The gene calls are TRBV3-1 (or the pseudogene TRBV3-2) and TRBJ2-1; D gene unclear. This CDR3 contains 17 residues. V was shortened by 3 bases and J by 5 bases, with 20 bases between the two germline ends. CDR1 and CDR2 from the germline V gene are LGHDT and YNNKEL (reference sequence). CDR3 nucleotides: TGTGCCAGCAGCCACTTTCGAGACCGCACGTCAAACAATGAGCAGTTCTTC. Encoded protein: CASSHFRDRTSNNEQFF.

This clone was seen more than once but under ten times. This chain links TRBV6-2 or TRBV6-3 with TRBJ2-1; the match to TRBD2 covers 9 bases. The CDR3 totals 20 residues. Trimming removed 2 bases from V and 5 bases from J; junction bases left unmatched: 19. In germline, CDR1 is MNHEY, CDR2 SVGEGT. The CDR3 spells CASSYPETAREGVANNEQFF. CDR3 bases: TGTGCCAGCAGTTACCCGGAAACTGCGCGGGAGGGAGTCGCGAACAATGAGCAGTTCTTC.

This chain joins TRBV7-8 and TRBJ2-5; D may be TRBD1 (6 bases). V was cut by 8 bases and J by 9 bases, with 19 bases left in between. The CDR3 consists of 13 residues. Germline V gene data show CDR1 as SGHVS and CDR2 as FQNEAQ. For the CDR3, the DNA is TGTGCCAGCTCCTCACAGGGTTTGAGCGCCCAGTACTTC. Residues: CASSSQGLSAQYF.

This chain connects TRBV3-1 (or the pseudogene TRBV3-2) to TRBJ2-4; the match to TRBD1 covers 11 bases. The CDR3 totals 16 residues. The germline V gene has CDR1 LGHDT and CDR2 YNNKEL (reference sequence). With V trimmed by 3 bases and J by 0 bases, 1 base remained unmatched. CDR3: CASSQDRGLAKNIQYF. Written as DNA, the CDR3 is TGTGCCAGCAGCCAGGACAGGGGGCTAGCCAAAAACATTCAGTACTTC.

This clone has only one observation. The junction departs from the called germline gene at one end, perhaps through a read error. The chain combines TRBV20-1 with TRBJ1-2, with D possibly TRBD1 on 6 matching bases. CDR3 length equals 9 residues. Germline values: CDR1 DFQATT, CDR2 SNEGSKA (reference sequence). CDR3: CSASRDTIF. Written as DNA, the CDR3 is TGCAGTGCTTCGCGGGACACGATCTTC.

The V call is TRBV5-1, the J call TRBJ2-2; 11 nucleotides agree with TRBD2. V shed 0 bases and J 2 bases; nucleotides not matched to a gene: 9. Germline V CDR1 and CDR2: SGHRS, YFSETQ. The length of the CDR3 is 19 residues. CDR3 sequence reads: CASSLVGLAGGLNTGELFF. The CDR3 DNA reads TGCGCCAGCAGCTTGGTAGGCCTAGCGGGGGGCCTTAACACCGGGGAGCTGTTTTTT. The variable domain in full, with the rest retrieved from reference TRBV5-1 and TRBJ2-2, is KAGVTQTPRYLIKTRGQQVTLSCSPISGHRSVSWYQQTPGQGLQFLFEYFSETQRNKGNFPGRFSGRQFSNSRSEMNVSTLELGDSALYLCASSLVGLAGGLNTGELFFGEGSRLTVL.